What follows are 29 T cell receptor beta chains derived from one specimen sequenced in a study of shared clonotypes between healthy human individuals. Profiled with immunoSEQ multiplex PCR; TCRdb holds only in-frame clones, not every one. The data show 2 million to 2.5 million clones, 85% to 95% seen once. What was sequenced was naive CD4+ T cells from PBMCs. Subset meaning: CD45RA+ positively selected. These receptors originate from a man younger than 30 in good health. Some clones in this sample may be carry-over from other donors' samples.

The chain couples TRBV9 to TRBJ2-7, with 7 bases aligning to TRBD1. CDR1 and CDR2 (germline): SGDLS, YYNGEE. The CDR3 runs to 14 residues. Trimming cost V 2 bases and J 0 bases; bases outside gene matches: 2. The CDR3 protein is CASSVDRDSYEQYF. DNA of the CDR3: TGTGCCAGCAGCGTCGACAGGGACTCCTACGAGCAGTACTTC.

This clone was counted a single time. In DNA form, the CDR3 reads TGTGCCAGCAGCGTAGCCGCAGTCCGGGCCTCTGGAAACACCATATATTTT. Translated, it gives CASSVAAVRASGNTIYF. The V gene is TRBV9, the J gene TRBJ1-3; D gene unclear. Germline V gene lookup returns CDR1 SGDLS and CDR2 YYNGEE. Trimming pared 0 bases from V and 0 bases from J, leaving 13 bases between. The CDR3 is made up of 17 amino acids.

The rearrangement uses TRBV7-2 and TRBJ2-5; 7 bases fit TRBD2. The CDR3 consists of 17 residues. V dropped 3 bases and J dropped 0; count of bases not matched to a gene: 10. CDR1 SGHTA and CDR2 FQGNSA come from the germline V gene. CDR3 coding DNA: TGTGCCAGCAGCTTCCAAGGACTAGGTGGTTACCAAGAGACCCAGTACTTC. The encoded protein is CASSFQGLGGYQETQYF.

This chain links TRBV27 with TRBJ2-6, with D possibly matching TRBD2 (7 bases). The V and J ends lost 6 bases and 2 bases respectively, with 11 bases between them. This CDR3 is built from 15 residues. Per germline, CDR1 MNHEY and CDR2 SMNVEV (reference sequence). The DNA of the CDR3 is TGTGCCAGCAGCGAGGGGGGGGCTGGGGCCAACGTCCTGACTTTC. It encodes CASSEGGAGANVLTF.

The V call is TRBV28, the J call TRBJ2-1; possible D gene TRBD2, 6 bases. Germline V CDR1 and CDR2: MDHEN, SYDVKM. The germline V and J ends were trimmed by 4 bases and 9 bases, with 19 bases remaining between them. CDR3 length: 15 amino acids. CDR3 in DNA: TGTGCCAGCAGTTCGACCGGGACTGCGAAGAGTGAGCAGTTCTTC. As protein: CASSSTGTAKSEQFF.

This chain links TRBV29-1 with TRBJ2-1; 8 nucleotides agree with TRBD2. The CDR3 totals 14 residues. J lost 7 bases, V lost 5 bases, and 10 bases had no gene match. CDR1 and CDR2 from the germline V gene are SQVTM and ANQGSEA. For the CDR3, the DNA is TGCAGCGTTCAACGTAGCGGGACCCGGAATGAGCAGTTCTTC. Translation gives CSVQRSGTRNEQFF.

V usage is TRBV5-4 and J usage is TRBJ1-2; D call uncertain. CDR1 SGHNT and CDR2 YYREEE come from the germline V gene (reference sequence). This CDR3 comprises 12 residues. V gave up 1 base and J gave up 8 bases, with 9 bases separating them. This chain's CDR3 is CASSLPGSGYTF. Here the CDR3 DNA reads TGTGCCAGCAGCTTGCCGGGATCCGGCTACACCTTC.

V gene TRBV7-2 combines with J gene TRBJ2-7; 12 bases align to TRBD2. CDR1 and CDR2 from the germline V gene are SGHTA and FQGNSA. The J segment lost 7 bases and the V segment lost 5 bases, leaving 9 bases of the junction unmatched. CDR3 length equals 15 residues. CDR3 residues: CASSPRLAGVGEQYF. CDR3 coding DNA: TGTGCCAGCAGCCCTAGACTAGCGGGAGTAGGGGAGCAGTACTTC.

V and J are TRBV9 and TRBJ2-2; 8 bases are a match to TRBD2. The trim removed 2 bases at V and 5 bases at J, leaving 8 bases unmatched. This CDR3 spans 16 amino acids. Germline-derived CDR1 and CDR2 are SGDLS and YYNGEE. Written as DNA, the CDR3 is TGTGCCAGCAGCGTCACTAGCGGACAAAAAACCGGGGAGCTGTTTTTT. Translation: CASSVTSGQKTGELFF.

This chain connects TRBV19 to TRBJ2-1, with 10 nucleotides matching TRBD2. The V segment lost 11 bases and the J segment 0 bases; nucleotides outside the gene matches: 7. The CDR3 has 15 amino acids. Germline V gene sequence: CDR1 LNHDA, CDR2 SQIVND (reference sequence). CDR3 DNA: TGTGCCGCAGGACTAGCGGCCAGCTCCTACAATGAGCAGTTCTTC. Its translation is CAAGLAASSYNEQFF.

CDR3 sequence reads: CATQGAGREKLFF. CDR3 coding DNA: TGTGCCACCCAGGGGGCGGGTCGAGAAAAACTGTTTTTT. The V call is TRBV25-1, the J call TRBJ1-4; 8 nucleotides match TRBD1. The CDR3 loop spans 13 amino acids. Looked up from germline, CDR1 is MGHDK and CDR2 is SYGVNS. Unmatched junction bases numbered 9, after V lost 10 bases and J lost 8 bases.

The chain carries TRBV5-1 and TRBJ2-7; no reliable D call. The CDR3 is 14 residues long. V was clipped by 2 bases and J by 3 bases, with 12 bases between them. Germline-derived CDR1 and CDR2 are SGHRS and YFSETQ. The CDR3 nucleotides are TGCGCCAGCAGCTTCTCCGGACCGAACTACGAGCAGTACTTC. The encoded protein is CASSFSGPNYEQYF.

The CDR3 coding sequence is TGTGCCAGCAGTTTATTACCGCCGGTTAACTATGGCTACACCTTC. This codes for CASSLLPPVNYGYTF. V is TRBV27 and J is TRBJ1-2; D gene unclear. This CDR3 is built from 15 residues. The V end was cut by 1 base, the J end by 1 base, with 10 bases between. Germline CDR1 reads MNHEY; CDR2 reads SMNVEV (reference sequence).

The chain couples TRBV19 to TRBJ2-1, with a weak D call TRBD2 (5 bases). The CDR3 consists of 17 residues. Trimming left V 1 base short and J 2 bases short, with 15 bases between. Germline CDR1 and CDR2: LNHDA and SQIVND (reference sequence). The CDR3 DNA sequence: TGTGCCAGTAGTATAGCGGGATGGGATGATCCCTACAATGAGCAGTTCTTC. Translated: CASSIAGWDDPYNEQFF. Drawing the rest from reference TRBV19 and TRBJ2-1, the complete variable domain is DGGITQSPKYLFRKEGQNVTLSCEQNLNHDAMYWYRQDPGQGLRLIYYSQIVNDFQKGDIAEGYSVSREKKESFPLTVTSAQKNPTAFYLCASSIAGWDDPYNEQFFGPGTRLTVL.

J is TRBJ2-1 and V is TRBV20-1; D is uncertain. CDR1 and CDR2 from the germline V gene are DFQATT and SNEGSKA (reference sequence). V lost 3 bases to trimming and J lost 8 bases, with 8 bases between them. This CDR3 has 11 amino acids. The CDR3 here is CSASRMYEQFF. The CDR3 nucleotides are TGCAGTGCTAGCAGGATGTATGAGCAGTTCTTC.

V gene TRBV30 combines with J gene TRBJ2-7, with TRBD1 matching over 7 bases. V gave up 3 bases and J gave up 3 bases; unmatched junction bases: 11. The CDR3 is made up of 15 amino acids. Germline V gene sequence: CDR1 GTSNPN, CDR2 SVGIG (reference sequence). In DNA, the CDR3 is TGTGCCTGGAGGGACAGGACGGTTTCTCGCTACGAGCAGTACTTC. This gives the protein CAWRDRTVSRYEQYF.

The CDR3 reads CASSLVRTGGTGELFF. The CDR3 nucleotides read TGTGCCAGCAGCCTAGTACGGACAGGGGGGACCGGGGAGCTGTTTTTT. The chain is built from TRBV11-2 and TRBJ2-2; 10 nucleotides line up with TRBD1. Per germline, CDR1 SGHAT and CDR2 FQNNGV. The CDR3 covers 16 residues. J lost 5 bases, V lost 5 bases, and 8 bases had no gene match. The full variable domain, in which reference TRBV11-2 and TRBJ2-2 provide the parts outside the CDR3, is EAGVAQSPRYKIIEKRQSVAFWCNPISGHATLYWYQQILGQGPKLLIQFQNNGVVDDSQLPKDRFSAERLKGVDSTLKIQPAKLEDSAVYLCASSLVRTGGTGELFFGEGSRLTVL.

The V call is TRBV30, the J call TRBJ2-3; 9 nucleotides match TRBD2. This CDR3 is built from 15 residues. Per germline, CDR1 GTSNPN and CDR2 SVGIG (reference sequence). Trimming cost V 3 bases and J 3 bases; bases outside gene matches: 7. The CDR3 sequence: CAWRPGLASTDTQYF. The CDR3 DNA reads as TGTGCCTGGAGGCCGGGACTAGCATCGACAGATACGCAGTATTTT.

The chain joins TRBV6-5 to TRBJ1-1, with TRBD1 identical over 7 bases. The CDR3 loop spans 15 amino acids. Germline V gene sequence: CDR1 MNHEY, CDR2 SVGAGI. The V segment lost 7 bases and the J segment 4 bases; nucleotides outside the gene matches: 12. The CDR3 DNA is TGTGCCAGCACCCGAGACCAGGGGGAAAGCACTGAAGCTTTCTTT. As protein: CASTRDQGESTEAFF.

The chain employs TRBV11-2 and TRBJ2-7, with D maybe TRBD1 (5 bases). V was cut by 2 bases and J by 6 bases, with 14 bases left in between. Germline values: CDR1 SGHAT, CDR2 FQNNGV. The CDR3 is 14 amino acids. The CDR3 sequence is CASSLRALDSEQYF. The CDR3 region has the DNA TGTGCCAGCAGCTTAAGGGCTCTCGACAGCGAGCAGTACTTC.

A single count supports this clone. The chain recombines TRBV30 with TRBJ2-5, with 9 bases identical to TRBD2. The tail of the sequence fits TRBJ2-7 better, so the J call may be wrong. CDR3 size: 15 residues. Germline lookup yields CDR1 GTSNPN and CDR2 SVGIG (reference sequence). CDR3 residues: CAWSPIAGVRYEQYF. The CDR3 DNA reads TGTGCCTGGAGTCCAATAGCGGGAGTAAGGTACGAGCAGTACTTC.

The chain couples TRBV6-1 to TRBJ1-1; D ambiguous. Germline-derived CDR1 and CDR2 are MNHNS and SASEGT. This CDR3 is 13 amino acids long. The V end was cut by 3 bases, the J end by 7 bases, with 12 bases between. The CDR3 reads CASSDRAPNEAFF. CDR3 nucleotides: TGTGCCAGCAGTGATCGAGCCCCTAATGAAGCTTTCTTT.

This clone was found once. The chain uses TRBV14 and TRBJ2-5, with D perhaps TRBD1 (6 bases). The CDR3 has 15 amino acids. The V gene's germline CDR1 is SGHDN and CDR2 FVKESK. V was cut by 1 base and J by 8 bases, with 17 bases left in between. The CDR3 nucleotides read TGTGCCAGCAGCCAAGGAGACAGGCCGCGAAGTACCCAGTACTTC. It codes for CASSQGDRPRSTQYF.

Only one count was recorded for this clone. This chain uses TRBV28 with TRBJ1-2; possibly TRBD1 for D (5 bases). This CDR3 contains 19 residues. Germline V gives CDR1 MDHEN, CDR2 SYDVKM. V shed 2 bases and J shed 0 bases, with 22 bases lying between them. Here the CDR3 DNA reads TGTGCCAGCAGTTTAGGGGGTCCGTATTCGGGGGTGTCTAACTATGGCTACACCTTC. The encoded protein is CASSLGGPYSGVSNYGYTF.

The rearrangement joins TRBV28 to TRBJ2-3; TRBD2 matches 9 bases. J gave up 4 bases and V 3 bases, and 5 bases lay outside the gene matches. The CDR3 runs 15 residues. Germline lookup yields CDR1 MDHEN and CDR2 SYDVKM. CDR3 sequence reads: CASSFASGVADTQYF. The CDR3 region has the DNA TGTGCCAGCAGTTTCGCTAGCGGGGTGGCAGATACGCAGTATTTT.

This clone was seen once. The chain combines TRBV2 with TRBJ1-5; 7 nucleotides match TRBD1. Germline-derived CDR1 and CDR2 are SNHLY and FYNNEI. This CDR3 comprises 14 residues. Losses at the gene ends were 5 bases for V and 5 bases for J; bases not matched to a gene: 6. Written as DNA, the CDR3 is TGTGCCAGCAGTCAACAGGGGCGGGATCAGCCCCAGCATTTT. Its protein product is CASSQQGRDQPQHF.

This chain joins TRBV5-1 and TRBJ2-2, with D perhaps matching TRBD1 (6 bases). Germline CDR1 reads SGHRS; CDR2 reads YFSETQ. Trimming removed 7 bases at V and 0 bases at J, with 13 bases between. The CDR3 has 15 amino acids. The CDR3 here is CASGSGGANTGELFF. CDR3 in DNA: TGCGCCAGCGGTTCTGGGGGCGCGAACACCGGGGAGCTGTTTTTT.

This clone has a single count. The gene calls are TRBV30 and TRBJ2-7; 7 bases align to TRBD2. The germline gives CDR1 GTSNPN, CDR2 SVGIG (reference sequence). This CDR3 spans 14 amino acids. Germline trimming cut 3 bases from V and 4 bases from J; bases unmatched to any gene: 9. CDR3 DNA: TGTGCCTGGAGGGTTGGCGGGAGTGCGTACGAGCAGTACTTC. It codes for CAWRVGGSAYEQYF.

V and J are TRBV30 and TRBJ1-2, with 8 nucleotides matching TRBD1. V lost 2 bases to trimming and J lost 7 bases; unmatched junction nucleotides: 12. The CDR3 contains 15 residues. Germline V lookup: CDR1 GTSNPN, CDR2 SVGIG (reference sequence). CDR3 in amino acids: CAWSTRSLTGVGYTF. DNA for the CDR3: TGTGCCTGGAGTACACGGAGTCTGACAGGGGTTGGCTACACCTTC. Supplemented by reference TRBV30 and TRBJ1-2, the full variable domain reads SQTIHQWPATLVQPVGSPLSLECTVEGTSNPNLYWYRQAAGRGLQLLFYSVGIGQISSEVPQNLSASRPQDRQFILSSKKLLLSDSGFYLCAWSTRSLTGVGYTFGSGTRLTVV.